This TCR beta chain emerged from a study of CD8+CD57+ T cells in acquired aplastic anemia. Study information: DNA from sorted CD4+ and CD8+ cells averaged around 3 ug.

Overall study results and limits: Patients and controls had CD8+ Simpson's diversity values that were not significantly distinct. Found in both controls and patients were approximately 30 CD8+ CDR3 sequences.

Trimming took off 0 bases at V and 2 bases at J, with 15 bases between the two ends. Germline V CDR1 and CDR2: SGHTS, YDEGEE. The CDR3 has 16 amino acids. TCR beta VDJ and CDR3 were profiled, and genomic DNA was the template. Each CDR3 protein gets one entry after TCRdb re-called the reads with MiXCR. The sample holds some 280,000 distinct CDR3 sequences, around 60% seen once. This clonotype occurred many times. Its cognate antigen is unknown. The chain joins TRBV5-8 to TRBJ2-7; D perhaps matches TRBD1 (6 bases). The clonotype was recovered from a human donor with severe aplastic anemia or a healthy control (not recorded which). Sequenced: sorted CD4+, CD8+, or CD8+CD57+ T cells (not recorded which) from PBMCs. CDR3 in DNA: TGTGCCAGCAGCTTGGGAGGGACACAACAGACCTACGAGCAGTACTTC. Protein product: CASSLGGTQQTYEQYF.